The 2 T cell receptor beta chains below all came from one sample that was sequenced in a study of CD8 T cells in ankylosing spondylitis. Study-wide results and caveats: Ankylosing spondylitis blood appeared to carry a characteristic TCR beta motif of under ten highly homologous variants.

What these receptors recognize is not known. One entry per CDR3 protein results from TCRdb running MiXCR on the 5' RACE reads. The sample shows approximately 400,000 distinct CDR3 sequences, under 20% of them seen only once. Source material: blood, either unsorted or a sorted T cell fraction (not recorded which). These receptor sequences come from a male donor with ankylosing spondylitis.

The CDR3 here is CASGLGHSNYGYTF. CDR3 in DNA: TGTGCTAGTGGCCTCGGACACTCGAACTATGGCTACACCTTC. The J gene is TRBJ1-2, the V gene TRBV12-5; tentative D call: TRBD1 (5 bases). Trimming pared 6 bases from V and 2 bases from J, leaving 13 bases between. Germline values: CDR1 LGHNT, CDR2 FRNRAP. The CDR3 runs to 14 residues.

This clonotype has a handful of counts. The V and J genes are TRBV12-3 or TRBV12-4 and TRBJ2-5; a weak D match, TRBD1 (5 bases). V gave up 5 bases and J gave up 4 bases, with 14 bases separating them. The CDR3 totals 14 residues. The CDR3 region is CASSARVRRETQYF. The CDR3 DNA reads as TGTGCCAGCAGTGCCAGGGTACGCCGAGAGACCCAGTACTTC.